Ten or more counts support the clone carrying this TCR beta chain. Its antigen is unknown. This CDR3 contains 19 residues. Germline V gene data show CDR1 as SQVTM and CDR2 as ANQGSEA. V was clipped by 1 base and J by 1 base, with 26 bases between them. This sample was included in a study of T-cell reconstitution after alpha-beta-depleted transplantation in children. Regarding the study as a whole: Surviving thymic progenitors and recipient T cells were the source of high TCRbeta diversity at day 60 in some patients. The study reportedly traced alpha-beta T cells about two months after transplant to several hundred expanded graft clones. T-cell counts and diversity were attributed mostly to newly produced T cells one year after transplant.

Researchers prepared the TCRbeta library using unique molecular identifiers, the study reports. TCRdb reprocessed the PCR reads with MiXCR, giving one entry per CDR3 protein. The data contain almost 250,000 distinct CDR3 sequences, about 23% of them singletons. This material consisted of PBMCs, taken before TCRalphabeta/CD19-depleted stem cell transplant. V usage is TRBV29-1 and J usage is TRBJ2-7; D is perhaps TRBD1 (5 bases). The clonotype comes from a girl aged 2-9 years with Fanconi anemia, due to receive a stem cell transplant. The CDR3, as DNA: TGCAGCGTTGAAGGCCCCTCGGTGACCCAGGGCACCTTTTCCTACGAGCAGTACTTC. It codes for CSVEGPSVTQGTFSYEQYF.